The entry below describes one T cell receptor beta chain. Antigen unknown. The PCR employed 60 Vbeta primers together with 13 Jbeta primers. Profiling relied on immunoSEQ multiplex PCR, and the TCRdb table lists in-frame clones only, not all of them. The repertoire holds some 100,000 clones, with roughly 82% as singletons. The CDR3 runs 15 residues. The V gene's germline CDR1 is MNHEY and CDR2 SVGAGI. The ends were cut back, 5 bases at V and 8 bases at J, with 16 bases in the middle. This entry is derived from a study of cytomegalovirus exposure and HLA in healthy donors. Study-wide background: Across 350 to 400 genotyped donors, 81% landed in the Caucasian-associated ancestry cluster.

Findings of the study overall: Another analysis was done later, and it associated approximately 15,000 TCR beta sequences with HLA alleles at 0.05 false discovery rate. Presence/absence results assume similar sequencing depth per donor, which may not hold. Later analysis found that TCR beta chains associated with HLA were more clonally expanded than other, equally common chains.

The chain joins TRBV6-5 to TRBJ1-6; D is possibly TRBD1 (6 bases). Sequencing used PBMCs. The clonotype was recovered from a man aged 40-50 years in good health and CMV-seropositive. The CDR3: CASSAPQGRYSPLHF. CDR3 coding DNA: TGTGCCAGCAGTGCCCCCCAGGGGAGATATTCACCCCTCCACTTT.